Below, one TCR beta chain is given with its context. Assay: immunoSEQ multiplex PCR; the TCRdb copy retains only in-frame clones and omits some. The sample shows 100,000 to 150,000 clones, about nine tenths of them seen only once. This sample is drawn from a study of T cell responses to AZD1222 COVID-19 vaccine. V was shortened by 2 bases and J by 2 bases, with 10 bases between the two germline ends. CDR3 length: 14 residues. CDR1 is MNHNS, CDR2 SASEGT, per germline. V usage is TRBV6-1 and J usage is TRBJ2-7, with D possibly being TRBD1 (5 bases). The clonotype originates from an adult in good health. The material was peripheral blood, obtained on day 0 of AZD1222 vaccination. CDR3 sequence: CASSERGLTYEQYF. The CDR3 coding sequence is TGTGCCAGCAGTGAAAGGGGTCTGACCTACGAGCAGTACTTC.